This entry features one T cell receptor (beta chain) sequence. Its antigen is not identified. The data were obtained in a study of shared clonotypes between healthy human individuals. In the study's own analysis: Filtering differed for immunoSEQ, which gave only junction sequences without quality scores. Measured with immunoSEQ multiplex PCR; TCRdb has only the in-frame clones, and not every one. V and J calls and clone size are copied from that table; D and trimming were computed from the DNA. The sample lists around 600,000 clones; roughly 98% were seen once. Broader study findings: Larger richness was generally estimated for naive than memory subsets. Since donors were few, the genetic and exposure-history diversity represented was limited.

The naive CD8 fraction comprised CD45RO-negative cells positively selected for CCR7 and excluded terminally differentiated effector memory CD45RA+ cells. This CDR3 is 12 amino acids long. Trimming cost V 10 bases and J 3 bases, with 12 bases left between them. CDR1 is SGHAT and CDR2 is FQNNGV in the germline V gene. This rearrangement joins TRBV11-2 to TRBJ2-5; D might be TRBD1 or TRBD2, each matching 6 bases. Specimen: naive CD8+ T cells sorted from blood. This TCR derives from a man aged 30 to 39 in good health. Here the CDR3 reads CATQGLEETQYF. For the CDR3, the DNA is TGTGCCACACAGGGACTCGAAGAGACCCAGTACTTC.